The sample holds one count of the clone carrying this T cell receptor beta chain. This specimen comes from a study of OX40 agonist ivuxolimab in advanced cancers. Study-wide background: Patients were dosed with the agonistic anti-OX40 (CD134) antibody ivuxolimab. Those enrolled were roughly 80% male, with a mean age of roughly 62 years and ages from roughly 20 to 85. Prior anti-PD-1, anti-PD-L1 or anti-CTLA-4 therapy was allowed; 40% had some.

Patients were ineligible given autoimmune disease history or systemic immunosuppression. This CDR3 spans 14 amino acids. Germline V gene data show CDR1 as MDHEN and CDR2 as SYDVKM. Trimming stripped 2 bases from V and 3 bases from J, with 8 bases between. Method: immunoSEQ multiplex PCR; TCRdb's copy keeps in-frame clones and lacks some. Of about 72,000 clones listed, around nine tenths are singletons. This chain connects TRBV28 to TRBJ1-5; D is unresolved. The source is an adult with an advanced solid tumor such as melanoma, head and neck, liver or kidney cancer. Sequenced here: CD4+ or CD8+ T cells sorted from blood, sampled in a trial of the OX40 agonist ivuxolimab. The CDR3: CASSLNPINQPQHF. The CDR3 coding sequence is TGTGCCAGCAGTTTAAACCCGATCAATCAGCCCCAGCATTTT. Based on the CDR3 plus reference TRBV28 and TRBJ1-5, the full variable domain is DVKVTQSSRYLVKRTGEKVFLECVQDMDHENMFWYRQDPGLGLRLIYFSYDVKMKEKGDIPEGYSVSREKKERFSLILESASTNQTSMYLCASSLNPINQPQHFGDGTRLSIL.